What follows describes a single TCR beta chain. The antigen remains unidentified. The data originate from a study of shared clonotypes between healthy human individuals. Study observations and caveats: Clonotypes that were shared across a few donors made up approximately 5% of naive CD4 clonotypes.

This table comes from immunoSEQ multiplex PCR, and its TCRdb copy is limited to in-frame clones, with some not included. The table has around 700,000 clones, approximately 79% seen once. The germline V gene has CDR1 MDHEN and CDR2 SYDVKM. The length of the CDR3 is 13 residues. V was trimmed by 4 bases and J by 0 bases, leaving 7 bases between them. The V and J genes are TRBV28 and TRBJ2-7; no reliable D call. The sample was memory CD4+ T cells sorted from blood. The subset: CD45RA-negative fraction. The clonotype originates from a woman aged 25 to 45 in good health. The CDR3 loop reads CASSSMSSYEQYF. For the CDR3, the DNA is TGTGCCAGCAGTTCGATGAGCTCCTACGAGCAGTACTTC.